This T cell receptor beta chain is drawn from a study of cytomegalovirus exposure and HLA in healthy donors. As for the study in general: Inside one of the first data releases sat some 93 million unique TCRs taken from HLA-typed donors. Whole-study findings and limits: DRB1 showed the most TCR associations and HLA-C the fewest in a later analysis, as rates varied by HLA locus.

Regarding this clone: Its antigen remains unknown.

This PCR relied on a set of 60 Vbeta primers and 13 Jbeta primers. Sequenced by immunoSEQ multiplex PCR; TCRdb stores in-frame clones only, minus some. The sample yields roughly 150,000 clones, over 75% seen once. Germline CDR1 and CDR2: MDHEN and SYDVKM. V gave up 3 bases and J gave up 2 bases; unmatched junction bases: 7. The length of the CDR3 is 16 residues. The rearrangement uses TRBV28 and TRBJ2-7; 10 bases agree with TRBD2. What was sequenced was PBMCs. The source is a young woman in good health and CMV-seronegative. CDR3 amino acids: CASSFSLAGATYEQYF. CDR3 DNA sequence: TGTGCCAGCAGTTTTAGCCTAGCGGGAGCGACCTACGAGCAGTACTTC.